A selection of T cell receptor beta chains follows, all from one sample in a study of blood T cells in healthy people across ages. In TCRdb, the 5' RACE reads were re-called with MiXCR into one record per CDR3 protein. The sample consists of 1,100,000 or so distinct CDR3 sequences, over 35% of them appearing once. The material sequenced was blood. These receptors originate from an older woman in good health. CDR3s include the opening cysteine and the closing phenylalanine or tryptophan. The D gene is left open where the match is weak. Some rows have no size entry. The others give once, few or many, or a class for an expanded clone.

>TRBV30|TRBJ1-1|NA|TRBD1
CAWSRGEGEAFF
TGTGCCTGGAGCAGGGGGGAGGGTGAAGCTTTCTTT
>TRBV27|TRBJ2-5|NA|NA
CASSLRGCLETQYF
TGTGCCAGCAGTTTAAGGGGGTGCCTGGAGACCCAGTACTTC
>TRBV27|TRBJ2-7|NA|NA
CASSHQQRINDEQYF
TGTGCCAGCAGTCACCAACAGAGGATTAATGATGAGCAGTACTTC
>TRBV25-1|TRBJ2-5|few|NA
CASSVRGTQYF
TGTGCCAGCTCCGTGAGAGGGACCCAGTACTTC
>TRBV6-5|TRBJ2-1|few|TRBD1
CASSYGDRGPEEQFF
TGTGCCAGCAGTTACGGGGACAGGGGGCCGGAGGAGCAGTTCTTC
>TRBV28|TRBJ2-7|NA|NA
CASSFPDVPEQYF
TGTGCCAGCAGTTTCCCCGACGTCCCCGAGCAGTACTTC
>TRBV20-1|TRBJ2-1|NA|NA
CSASLRRGSYNEQFF
TGCAGTGCTAGCCTACGGCGGGGATCCTACAATGAGCAGTTCTTC
>TRBV20-1|TRBJ2-7|NA|TRBD2
CSARLAGGYSEQYF
TGCAGTGCTAGACTAGCGGGAGGGTACAGTGAGCAGTACTTC
>TRBV5-1|TRBJ2-3|NA|TRBD2
CASSSAGVSTDTQYF
TGCGCCAGCAGCTCCGCGGGAGTAAGCACAGATACGCAGTATTTT
>TRBV15|TRBJ2-2|NA|NA
CATSSTGELFF
TGTGCCACCAGCTCCACCGGGGAGCTGTTTTTT
>TRBV5-1|TRBJ2-1|NA|NA
CASSLGGGSGDEQFF
TGCGCCAGCAGCTTGGGGGGGGGCTCTGGCGATGAGCAGTTCTTC
>TRBV27|TRBJ2-7|NA|TRBD1
CASSTVRTGRSYEQYF
TGTGCCAGCAGTACAGTTCGGACAGGCCGCTCCTACGAGCAGTACTTC
>TRBV6-5|TRBJ1-4|once|TRBD1
CASSSGTGSYEKLFF
TGTGCCAGCAGTTCCGGGACAGGGTCTTACGAAAAACTGTTTTTT
>TRBV2|TRBJ2-1|once|NA
CARSINLGGTNEQFF
TGTGCCAGATCCATCAACCTTGGGGGCACCAATGAGCAGTTCTTC
>TRBV28|TRBJ2-4|few|TRBD1
CASSYLGDRGRQEQYF
TGTGCCAGCAGTTACCTGGGGGACAGGGGCCGTCAAGAGCAGTACTTC
>TRBV5-1|TRBJ2-1|NA|NA
CASKRGGTSNYEQFF
TGCGCCAGCAAACGGGGCGGTACTAGTAACTATGAGCAGTTCTTC
>TRBV27|TRBJ2-1|NA|NA
CASSSSIDTDLRNEQFF
TGTGCCAGCAGTTCCTCTATCGACACCGACCTACGCAATGAGCAGTTCTTC
>TRBV14|TRBJ2-5|NA|TRBD1
CASSQEDRVGETQYF
TGTGCCAGCAGCCAAGAGGACAGGGTGGGAGAGACCCAGTACTTC
>TRBV4-2|TRBJ1-1|NA|NA
CASSQDGAGTEAFF
TGTGCCAGCAGCCAAGATGGGGCGGGAACTGAAGCTTTCTTT
>TRBV7-2|TRBJ2-7|NA|NA
CASSLGWGGTYEQYF
TGTGCCAGCAGCTTAGGCTGGGGGGGCACCTACGAGCAGTACTTC
>TRBV6-5|TRBJ2-5|NA|TRBD2
CASSYSGREAWETQYF
TGTGCCAGCAGTTACTCTGGGCGGGAGGCCTGGGAGACCCAGTACTTC
>TRBV6-5|TRBJ1-2|few|NA
CASRFLYGYTF
TGTGCCAGCAGGTTCCTCTATGGCTACACCTTC
>TRBV19|TRBJ2-7|NA|NA
CASSKGEAYEQYF
TGTGCCAGTAGTAAAGGGGAAGCCTACGAGCAGTACTTC
>TRBV5-1|TRBJ2-7|NA|NA
CASSLQGPDIYGQYF
TGCGCCAGCAGCTTACAGGGACCTGACATATACGGGCAGTACTTC
>TRBV7-2|TRBJ2-1|NA|NA
CASSLVVSNPEQFF
TGTGCCAGCAGCTTAGTCGTTAGTAATCCTGAGCAGTTCTTC
>TRBV11-2|TRBJ2-7|NA|NA
CASSLKNSEQYF
TGTGCCAGCAGCTTAAAAAACTCCGAGCAGTACTTC
>TRBV6-6|TRBJ2-7|NA|TRBD1
CASDQGAPYEQYF
TGTGCCAGTGATCAGGGGGCGCCCTACGAGCAGTACTTC
>TRBV28|TRBJ2-4|NA|NA
CASSSLGSPNIQYF
TGTGCCAGCAGTTCCTTGGGGAGCCCTAACATTCAGTACTTC
>TRBV7-2|TRBJ2-7|few|TRBD2
CASSQGLVAYEQYF
TGTGCCAGCAGTCAAGGACTAGTAGCCTACGAGCAGTACTTC
>TRBV4-2|TRBJ1-5|NA|TRBD1
CASSQDGQGQPQHF
TGTGCCAGCAGCCAAGACGGACAGGGACAGCCCCAGCATTTT
>TRBV6-6|TRBJ2-1|NA|NA
CASSYSGPDYEQFF
TGTGCCAGCAGTTACTCGGGACCGGACTATGAGCAGTTCTTC
>TRBV20-1|TRBJ2-1|few|NA
CSVFEQVEGNEQFF
TGCAGTGTGTTCGAACAGGTGGAGGGGAATGAGCAGTTCTTC
>TRBV2|TRBJ2-7|NA|NA
CASSRVGRSYEQYF
TGTGCCAGCAGTCGCGTCGGCAGGTCCTACGAGCAGTACTTC
>TRBV7-3|TRBJ2-7|many|TRBD2
CASSLYGGFGSYEQYF
TGTGCCAGCAGCCTCTACGGGGGGTTCGGATCCTACGAGCAGTACTTC
>TRBV6-5|TRBJ2-7|few|TRBD2
CASSYPAGGGYEQYF
TGTGCCAGCAGTTACCCCGCGGGAGGTGGCTACGAGCAGTACTTC
>TRBV10-3|TRBJ2-7|many|NA
CAISEGRSSYEQYF
TGTGCCATCAGTGAGGGCAGGAGCTCCTACGAGCAGTACTTC
>TRBV6-5|TRBJ2-6|many|TRBD1
CASSYTGAGANVLTF
TGTGCCAGCAGTTACACAGGGGCTGGGGCCAACGTCCTGACTTTC
>TRBV9|TRBJ2-1|NA|TRBD2
CASSRPGGANEQFF
TGTGCCAGCAGCCGCCCGGGGGGAGCGAATGAGCAGTTCTTC
>TRBV20-1|TRBJ2-1|once|TRBD2
CSARVAGVSYNEQFF
TGCAGTGCTAGAGTAGCGGGTGTTTCCTACAATGAGCAGTTCTTC
>TRBV29-1|TRBJ1-5|many|NA
CSVGPEGNQPQHF
TGCAGCGTTGGGCCAGAAGGGAATCAGCCCCAGCATTTT
>TRBV20-1|TRBJ1-4|NA|TRBD1
CSAAQGRDEKLFF
TGCAGTGCAGCACAGGGGAGGGACGAAAAACTGTTTTTT
>TRBV2|TRBJ2-1|NA|TRBD1
CASRQDRGDYNEQFF
TGTGCCAGCAGGCAGGACAGGGGGGACTACAATGAGCAGTTCTTC
>TRBV6-4|TRBJ2-5|NA|NA
CASSRKTQYF
TGTGCCAGCTCCCGAAAGACCCAGTACTTC
>TRBV4-1|TRBJ1-6|few|TRBD1
CASSRGTGRSSYNSPLHF
TGCGCCAGCAGCCGGGGGACAGGGCGAAGCTCCTATAATTCACCCCTCCACTTT
>TRBV25-1|TRBJ2-5|NA|NA
CANSENRDQETQYF
TGTGCCAACAGTGAAAACAGGGATCAAGAGACCCAGTACTTC